What follows is one T cell receptor beta chain and its context. The antigen remains unidentified. TCR alpha and TCR beta cDNA libraries carrying sample barcodes and UMIs came from 5'RACE with constant-segment primers. In TCRdb, the 5' RACE reads were re-called with MiXCR into one record per CDR3 protein. There are about 400,000 distinct CDR3 sequences in the sample; about 25% occur only once, and around 13% lies in the top ten. These data originate in a study of T-cell memory formation after mild COVID-19. Across the whole study: The TCR clusters were mostly specific to one donor. Points from the study as a whole: CD4+ contracting clones were found mainly in CM and EM, and CD8+ ones in EMRA. Clones contracting over day 15 to 85 were CD4/CD8 balanced, with later expanders leaning CD4+.

The clonotype originates from an adult woman who had mild COVID-19 (a few samples of this study predate the infection). Cell type and time point are not known. Sequences were obtained from PBMCs or a T cell subset sorted from them (not recorded which).

The CDR3 nucleotides are TGTGCCAGCAGCTTTAGTAGGACAGGGTTGCAGTATTTT. This encodes CASSFSRTGLQYF. This chain connects TRBV7-2 to TRBJ2-3; 8 nucleotides agree with TRBD1. The CDR3 sequence is 13 residues long. V lost 3 bases, J lost 11 bases, and 7 bases stayed unmatched. Germline V gene data show CDR1 as SGHTA and CDR2 as FQGNSA.